This T cell receptor beta chain was profiled in a study of cytomegalovirus exposure and HLA in healthy donors. Germline V CDR1 and CDR2: PRHDT, FYEKMQ (reference sequence). The V segment lost 2 bases and the J segment 0 bases; nucleotides outside the gene matches: 16. CDR3 length equals 20 residues. Notes on the study in general: In vitro, three CMV-associated chains proved specific for CMV antigens. Most TCRs appeared rarely, but some public TCRs recurred in many donors. The study listed around 150 cytomegalovirus-associated TCR beta chains.

Repertoires were generated with immunoSEQ multiplex PCR, while TCRdb's copy carries only in-frame clones and drops some. Among about 64,000 clones listed, about 89% were seen once. To note about this clone: The antigen is unknown.

Source material: PBMCs. The source of this sequence is a woman between 18 and 29 years old in good health and CMV-seronegative. V and J are TRBV13 and TRBJ2-7; 10 bases are shared with TRBD2. In nucleotides, the CDR3 is TGTGCCAGCAGCTTAAGGAGCGGGGGGGTGAGCGGGACCCTCTCCTACGAGCAGTACTTC. It codes for CASSLRSGGVSGTLSYEQYF. Complete variable domain (other parts from reference TRBV13 and TRBJ2-7): AAGVIQSPRHLIKEKRETATLKCYPIPRHDTVYWYQQGPGQDPQFLISFYEKMQSDKGSIPDRFSAQQFSDYHSELNMSSLELGDSALYFCASSLRSGGVSGTLSYEQYFGPGTRLTVT.